This T cell receptor beta chain was sequenced in a study of blood T cell repertoires in COVID-19. The CDR3 runs 13 residues. Germline trimming cut 7 bases from V and 3 bases from J; bases unmatched to any gene: 6. Germline V lookup: CDR1 SGHVS, CDR2 FQNEAQ. Participants spanned ages about 18 to 100 years and resided in about 24 US areas. Authors' data handling: How many nucleated cells were present was estimated from reference gene primer amplification. Sequencing used immunoSEQ multiplex PCR; TCRdb keeps in-frame clones, though not all of them. For V, J and clone size, that table is used; D and trimming come from the DNA. Of approximately 200,000 clones listed, around 90% are singletons.

The sample taken for sequencing was PBMCs or T cells enriched from blood (not recorded which). The V call is TRBV7-8, the J call TRBJ2-7; 7 bases are a match to TRBD2. This clonotype was sampled from a woman aged 30 to 39 who had recovered from COVID-19. The CDR3 sequence: CASTRGGSYEQYF. CDR3 sequence (DNA): TGTGCCAGCACCCGTGGCGGGAGCTACGAGCAGTACTTC. The entire variable domain, with the rest obtained from reference TRBV7-8 and TRBJ2-7, is as follows: GAGVSQSPRYKVAKRGQDVALRCDPISGHVSLFWYQQALGQGPEFLTYFQNEAQLDKSGLPSDRFFAERPEGSVSTLKIQRTQQEDSAVYLCASTRGGSYEQYFGPGTRLTVT.